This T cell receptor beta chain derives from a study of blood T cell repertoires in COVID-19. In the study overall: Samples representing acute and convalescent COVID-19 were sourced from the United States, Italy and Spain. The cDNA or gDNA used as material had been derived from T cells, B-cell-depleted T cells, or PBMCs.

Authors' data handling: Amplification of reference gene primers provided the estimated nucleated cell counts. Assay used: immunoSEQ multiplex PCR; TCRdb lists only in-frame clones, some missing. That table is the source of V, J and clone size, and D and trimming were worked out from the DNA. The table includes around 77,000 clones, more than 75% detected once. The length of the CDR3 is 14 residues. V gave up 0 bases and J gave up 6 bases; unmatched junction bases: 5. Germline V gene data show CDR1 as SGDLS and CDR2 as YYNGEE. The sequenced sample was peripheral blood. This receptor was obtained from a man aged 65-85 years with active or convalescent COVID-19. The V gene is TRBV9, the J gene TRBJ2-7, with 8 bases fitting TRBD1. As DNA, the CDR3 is TGTGCCAGCAGCGTAGCTCCAGGGGGCGTCGAGCAGTACTTC. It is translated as CASSVAPGGVEQYF.